This T cell receptor beta chain was recovered during a study of blood T cell repertoires in COVID-19. Study summary: Specimens from acute and convalescent COVID-19 originated in the United States, Italy and Spain. From T cells, B-cell-depleted T cells, or PBMCs came the material, which was cDNA or gDNA.

Per the authors' pipeline: Amplification of reference gene primers was used by the study to estimate nucleated cell counts. Data came from immunoSEQ multiplex PCR; TCRdb stores just in-frame clones and leaves some out. The V and J calls and clone size are taken from that table; D and trimming were inferred from the DNA. Among 90,000 or so clones, around 88% were seen once, and the ten largest hold more than 1%. This CDR3 is built from 14 residues. Germline V CDR1 and CDR2: KGHSH, LQKENI. V gave up 6 bases and J gave up 6 bases, with 17 bases separating them. The rearrangement uses TRBV18 and TRBJ1-2; D unresolved. This clonotype originated in a man aged 80 or over with active or convalescent COVID-19. The sequenced sample consisted of peripheral blood. The CDR3 is CASSPRKEGDGYTF. The CDR3 DNA reads as TGTGCCAGCTCCCCGCGGAAGGAGGGAGATGGCTACACCTTC.